These 4 T cell receptor beta chains originate from one sample sequenced in a study of T cell repertoires in cytomegalovirus infection. TCRdb redid the calling of the reads with MiXCR, one entry per CDR3 protein. The sample lists around 350,000 distinct CDR3 sequences, 15% to 20% occurring once. Sequencing was done on a sample of PBMCs. Receptors originate from a human donor in good health (CMV status not recorded). Some clones in this sample may be carry-over from other donors' samples.

This clonotype came up once. The rearrangement uses TRBV7-6 and TRBJ1-2; TRBD1 matches at 8 bases. V lost 5 bases to trimming and J lost 4 bases; unmatched junction nucleotides: 12. The germline CDR1 and CDR2 sequences are SGHVS and FNYEAQ. The CDR3 covers 16 residues. The CDR3 reads CASSPMGQVFPYGYTF. The CDR3 nucleotides read TGTGCCAGCAGCCCCATGGGACAGGTCTTCCCCTATGGCTACACCTTC. Full variable domain (outside the CDR3, taken from reference TRBV7-6 and TRBJ1-2): GAGVSQSPRYKVTKRGQDVALRCDPISGHVSLYWYRQALGQGPEFLTYFNYEAQQDKSGLPNDRFSAERPEGSISTLTIQRTEQRDSAMYRCASSPMGQVFPYGYTFGSGTRLTVV.

This clonotype turned up a few times. The rearrangement joins TRBV19 to TRBJ2-1; D is possibly TRBD2 (6 bases). The CDR3 covers 14 residues. Germline lookup yields CDR1 LNHDA and CDR2 SQIVND (reference sequence). Trimming took off 3 bases at V and 2 bases at J, with 8 bases between the two ends. The CDR3 loop reads CASSISGPYNEQFF. DNA of the CDR3: TGTGCCAGTAGTATCAGCGGGCCCTACAATGAGCAGTTCTTC.

This clonotype was counted at least ten times. The chain has TRBV27 and TRBJ2-7, with TRBD2 matching 10 bases. The germline V gene has CDR1 MNHEY and CDR2 SMNVEV (reference sequence). CDR3 length: 16 amino acids. The CDR3 DNA sequence: TGTGCTGCGCTAGCGGGAGACTCTACTCCTCCTAACGAGCAGTACTTC. It codes for CAALAGDSTPPNEQYF.

This clonotype was observed a few times. The J gene is TRBJ2-1, the V gene TRBV18; 11 nucleotides match TRBD2. CDR1 and CDR2 (germline): KGHSH, LQKENI. The ends lost 5 bases at V and 5 bases at J; junction bases unmatched: 8. The CDR3 sequence is 16 residues long. CDR3 DNA sequence: TGTGCCAGCTCATCATTACCGGGACTAGCGGACAATGAGCAGTTCTTC. Translation: CASSSLPGLADNEQFF. The full variable domain, completed using reference TRBV18 and TRBJ2-1, is NAGVMQNPRHLVRRRGQEARLRCSPMKGHSHVYWYRQLPEEGLKFMVYLQKENIIDESGMPKERFSAEFPKEGPSILRIQQVVRGDSAAYFCASSSLPGLADNEQFFGPGTRLTVL.